The T cell receptor beta chain described here comes from a study of somatic mutations in cytotoxic T cells in rheumatoid arthritis. Study-level background: A subset of V beta antibody-stained T-cell populations was isolated by flow sorting, reaching nearly 100% purity, and this subset included V beta1+ cells that went on to TCRB sequencing.

Study-wide points: There was no significant difference in CD8+ T-cell clonality between rheumatoid arthritis patients and age-matched healthy controls.

Germline CDR1 SNHLY, CDR2 FYNNEI. CDR3 size: 12 residues. Per the original data handling: In patients, CD8+ clones bigger than 1% rarely had the same sequence as a published virus-specific TCRB. Profiling relied on immunoSEQ multiplex PCR, and the TCRdb table lists in-frame clones only, not all of them. The D gene and trimming were derived from the DNA, and the V and J assignments and clone size from that table. The sample comprises around 11,000 clones, 55% to 75% of which are singletons, and approximately 34% rests with the top ten. With regard to this clone: Its antigen is not known. The junction departs from germline at one end; a sequencing error may be responsible.

V and J are TRBV2 and TRBJ2-7, with D hard to call. The sequencing input was CD8+ T cells sorted from blood. The clonotype comes from an adult with rheumatoid arthritis. The CDR3 DNA sequence: TGTGCCAGCGGTGAAGGGTTCGACGAGCAGTACTTC. This codes for CASGEGFDEQYF.